This TCR beta chain was captured in a study of shared clonotypes between healthy human individuals. Here immunoSEQ multiplex PCR was the method, and the copy in TCRdb shows in-frame clones only, minus some. The sample has around 500,000 clones, roughly 77% seen once. The study used 85 million or so PBMCs per unsorted sample for genomic DNA. A note on this clone: Its antigen remains unidentified.

Study-level points and caveats: Sampling covered blood only; tissue repertoires likely differ. The study drew on few donors, limiting represented genetic and exposure-history diversity. How much donors shared clonotypes was expected to be affected by sequencing depth.

Germline V gene lookup returns CDR1 SGHAT and CDR2 FQNNGV. This CDR3 has 13 amino acids. V gave up 8 bases and J gave up 7 bases; unmatched junction bases: 6. Input material: PBMCs. The chain is built from TRBV11-2 and TRBJ2-1; TRBD1 aligns across 9 bases. The receptor's source is a woman aged 40 to 49 in good health. Some clones in this sample may be carry-over from other donors' samples. CDR3 loop: CASQGQGTNEQFF. CDR3 sequence (DNA): TGTGCCAGCCAGGGACAGGGTACGAATGAGCAGTTCTTC. Complete variable domain (other parts from reference TRBV11-2 and TRBJ2-1): EAGVAQSPRYKIIEKRQSVAFWCNPISGHATLYWYQQILGQGPKLLIQFQNNGVVDDSQLPKDRFSAERLKGVDSTLKIQPAKLEDSAVYLCASQGQGTNEQFFGPGTRLTVL.